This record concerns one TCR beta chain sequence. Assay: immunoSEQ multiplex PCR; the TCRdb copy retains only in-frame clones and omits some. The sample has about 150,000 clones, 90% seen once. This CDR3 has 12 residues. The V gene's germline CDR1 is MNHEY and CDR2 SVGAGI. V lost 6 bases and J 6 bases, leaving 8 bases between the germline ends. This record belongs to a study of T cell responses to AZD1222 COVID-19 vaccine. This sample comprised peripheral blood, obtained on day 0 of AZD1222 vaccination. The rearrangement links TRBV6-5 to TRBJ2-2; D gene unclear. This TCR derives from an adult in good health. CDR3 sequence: CASRTTSGELFF. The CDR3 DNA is TGTGCCAGCAGAACAACGTCCGGGGAGCTGTTTTTT.